This is a list of T cell receptor beta chains from one sample in a study of vaccination and CD4 T cells after COVID-19. What these receptors recognize is not known. TCRdb passed the PCR reads through MiXCR, listing each CDR3 protein once. The table shows around 15,000 distinct CDR3 sequences, with roughly half occurring only once. The material sequenced was CD4+ T cells from blood, cultured in vitro, taken before SARS-CoV-2 vaccination. These receptors originate from a human donor who had recovered from COVID-19. Both conserved end residues are part of each CDR3. A D gene is named only where the DNA matches it firmly. Only some rows state a clone size, as once, few, many or a class for expanded clones.

j_call,v_call,clone_size,d_call,cdr3_aa,cdr3_nt
TRBJ1-1,TRBV19,NA,NA,CASSITQNTEAFF,TGTGCCAGTAGTATTACCCAGAACACTGAAGCTTTCTTT
TRBJ2-1,TRBV20-1,NA,TRBD2,CSARPSGSRDEQFF,TGCAGTGCTAGGCCTAGCGGGAGTCGAGATGAGCAGTTCTTC
TRBJ2-7,TRBV20-1,once,NA,CSALKGRNWAEQYF,TGCAGTGCGCTGAAGGGTAGAAACTGGGCCGAGCAGTACTTC
TRBJ1-3,TRBV20-1,NA,TRBD1,CSARDREVSGNTIYF,TGCAGTGCTCGGGACAGGGAGGTCTCTGGAAACACCATATATTTT
TRBJ2-7,TRBV5-4,once,TRBD1,CASSLAGQGAVYEQYF,TGTGCCAGCAGCTTGGCGGGGCAGGGGGCGGTCTACGAGCAGTACTTC
TRBJ2-5,TRBV29-1,NA,NA,CSVVAPGIWGETQYF,TGCAGCGTCGTAGCCCCCGGGATTTGGGGGGAGACCCAGTACTTC
TRBJ2-7,TRBV7-2,NA,TRBD2,CASSSGLAGGFYEQYF,TGTGCCAGCAGCTCGGGACTAGCGGGAGGGTTCTACGAGCAGTACTTC
TRBJ2-4,TRBV11-2,once,NA,CASSLSRTGLAKNIQYF,TGTGCCAGCAGCTTATCGCGAACAGGGTTAGCCAAAAACATTCAGTACTTC
TRBJ1-3,TRBV27,NA,NA,CASSLRPPPRSMGNTIYF,TGTGCCAGCAGTTTAAGGCCACCGCCACGTTCTATGGGAAACACCATATATTTT
TRBJ2-7,TRBV20-1,few,TRBD1,CSAWGQTADYEQYF,TGCAGTGCTTGGGGACAGACTGCCGACTACGAGCAGTACTTC
TRBJ2-7,TRBV20-1,NA,TRBD2,CSARGTSGRAIYEQYF,TGCAGTGCCAGGGGGACTAGCGGGAGGGCAATTTACGAGCAGTACTTC
TRBJ2-7,TRBV21-1,few,NA,CASSSWDTSYEQYF,TGTGCCAGCAGCTCATGGGACACCTCCTACGAGCAGTACTTC
TRBJ1-1,TRBV7-2,few,TRBD1,CASSTQGQGGTEAFF,TGTGCCAGCAGCACGCAGGGACAGGGAGGCACTGAAGCTTTCTTT
TRBJ1-2,TRBV28,NA,NA,CASHTGANYGYTF,TGTGCCAGCCACACAGGAGCTAACTATGGCTACACCTTC
TRBJ1-1,TRBV25-1,NA,NA,CASSVSKGRVTEAFF,TGTGCCAGCAGTGTCTCGAAGGGAAGGGTCACTGAAGCTTTCTTT
TRBJ1-2,TRBV2,NA,TRBD1,CASSRIGQGGYGYTF,TGTGCCAGCAGTCGCATCGGACAGGGAGGATATGGCTACACCTTC
TRBJ2-2,TRBV7-2,NA,NA,CASSLLRTGELFF,TGTGCCAGCAGCCTCCTGCGAACCGGGGAGCTGTTTTTT
TRBJ2-3,TRBV7-2,NA,NA,CASSLDGRYTQYF,TGTGCCAGCAGCTTAGATGGGAGATATACGCAGTATTTT
TRBJ1-6,TRBV20-1,few,NA,CSASGTALPWDSPLHF,TGCAGTGCTTCCGGGACCGCCCTCCCCTGGGATTCACCCCTCCACTTT
TRBJ1-2,TRBV20-1,NA,TRBD1,CSAPDRGALARGYTF,TGCAGTGCTCCTGACAGGGGCGCGTTGGCGCGTGGCTACACCTTC
TRBJ1-5,TRBV2,NA,TRBD1,CASSTGGAGNQPQHF,TGTGCCAGCAGTACAGGGGGCGCGGGCAATCAGCCCCAGCATTTT
TRBJ2-3,TRBV5-4,NA,TRBD2,CASSGTSGATDTQYF,TGTGCCAGCAGCGGTACTAGCGGGGCCACAGATACGCAGTATTTT
TRBJ1-1,TRBV28,once,TRBD1,CASSFDRARIAEAFF,TGTGCCAGCAGTTTTGACAGGGCGAGGATCGCTGAAGCTTTCTTT
TRBJ1-2,TRBV10-2,NA,NA,CASSETVLYGYTF,TGCGCCAGCAGTGAGACAGTCCTCTATGGCTACACCTTC
TRBJ2-1,TRBV15,few,NA,CATSREFNEQFF,TGTGCCACCAGCAGAGAGTTCAATGAGCAGTTCTTC
TRBJ1-6,TRBV14,NA,TRBD1,CASSQNTGEGSPLHF,TGTGCCAGCAGCCAAAACACAGGGGAGGGTTCACCCCTCCACTTT
TRBJ2-5,TRBV20-1,NA,NA,CSAAHFSGQETQYF,TGCAGTGCTGCTCATTTCTCGGGCCAAGAGACCCAGTACTTC
TRBJ2-5,TRBV20-1,few,TRBD1,CSARTGGSSETQYF,TGCAGTGCTAGGACAGGGGGAAGTTCAGAGACCCAGTACTTC
TRBJ2-7,TRBV6-5,few,NA,CASSYGQGSNEQYF,TGTGCCAGCAGTTACGGTCAGGGGAGTAACGAGCAGTACTTC
TRBJ2-2,TRBV27,few,TRBD1,CASSLEGADTGELFF,TGTGCCAGCAGTTTAGAGGGGGCTGACACCGGGGAGCTGTTTTTT
TRBJ1-1,TRBV20-1,few,NA,CSVGGMNTEAFF,TGCAGCGTGGGGGGTATGAACACTGAAGCTTTCTTT
TRBJ1-1,TRBV20-1,few,TRBD1,CSALSDRGTEAFF,TGCAGTGCTCTATCAGACAGGGGCACTGAAGCTTTCTTT
TRBJ2-7,TRBV25-1,NA,NA,CASSEYSGAGSYEQYF,TGTGCCAGCAGTGAATATTCGGGCGCCGGCTCCTACGAGCAGTACTTC
TRBJ2-5,TRBV20-1,few,TRBD1,CSAGSQDRGRETQYF,TGCAGTGCCGGATCCCAGGACAGGGGGCGAGAGACCCAGTACTTC
TRBJ1-5,TRBV27,few,NA,CASSFLRDQPQHF,TGTGCCAGCAGTTTTTTGCGCGATCAGCCCCAGCATTTT
TRBJ1-1,TRBV7-9,NA,NA,CASSLVQNTEAFF,TGTGCCAGCAGCTTAGTTCAGAACACTGAAGCTTTCTTT
TRBJ1-1,TRBV7-3,few,NA,CASSEGRNTEAFF,TGTGCCAGCAGCGAAGGACGGAACACTGAAGCTTTCTTT
TRBJ1-2,TRBV2,NA,TRBD1,CASTGDRGVYGYTF,TGTGCCAGCACCGGGGACAGGGGAGTCTATGGCTACACCTTC
TRBJ1-1,TRBV19,NA,TRBD1,CASSTQTGATEAFF,TGTGCCAGTAGTACTCAGACAGGGGCCACTGAAGCTTTCTTT
TRBJ1-1,TRBV7-2,NA,NA,CASSLSVGYGGSLENTEAFF,TGTGCCAGCAGCTTATCTGTTGGTTACGGGGGCTCCCTGGAGAACACTGAAGCTTTCTTT
TRBJ2-7,TRBV15,few,NA,CATSVAGTAGEQYF,TGTGCCACCAGCGTCGCCGGGACCGCAGGCGAGCAGTACTTC
TRBJ1-1,TRBV19,few,NA,CASSNQGGTEAFF,TGTGCCAGTAGTAACCAGGGCGGCACTGAAGCTTTCTTT
TRBJ2-1,TRBV6-1,few,NA,CASSTFAGHVYNEQFF,TGTGCCAGCAGTACTTTCGCGGGCCACGTATACAATGAGCAGTTCTTC
TRBJ1-5,TRBV6-1,NA,NA,CASSGAHQPQHF,TGTGCCAGCAGTGGGGCTCATCAGCCCCAGCATTTT
TRBJ1-1,TRBV19,few,NA,CASSPLTPLNTEAFF,TGTGCCAGTAGTCCTCTGACACCACTGAACACTGAAGCTTTCTTT
TRBJ2-7,TRBV19,NA,NA,CASMPGHGAPYEQYF,TGTGCCAGTATGCCCGGACACGGGGCTCCCTACGAGCAGTACTTC
TRBJ2-5,TRBV11-3,NA,TRBD2,CASSTGLASQETQYF,TGTGCCAGCAGCACGGGACTAGCTTCCCAAGAGACCCAGTACTTC
TRBJ1-6,TRBV21-1,NA,NA,CASSVVGDRGNSPLHF,TGTGCCAGCAGCGTGGTAGGGGATCGGGGCAATTCACCCCTCCACTTT
TRBJ2-6,TRBV5-1,NA,NA,CASSQRTGTASSGANVLTF,TGCGCCAGCAGCCAGAGGACCGGGACTGCAAGCTCTGGGGCCAACGTCCTGACTTTC
TRBJ2-2,TRBV20-1,few,NA,CSARDRRQSGELFF,TGCAGTGCTAGAGACCGTCGACAGTCCGGGGAGCTGTTTTTT
TRBJ2-5,TRBV29-1,NA,NA,CSARRADQETQYF,TGCAGCGCCAGACGGGCAGACCAAGAGACCCAGTACTTC
TRBJ1-5,TRBV6-1,NA,NA,CASSEALPGNYSNQPQHF,TGTGCCAGCAGTGAAGCGCTCCCAGGGAATTATAGCAATCAGCCCCAGCATTTT
TRBJ1-5,TRBV20-1,few,NA,CSARGGTELYSNQPQHF,TGCAGTGCTAGAGGGGGCACAGAATTGTATAGCAATCAGCCCCAGCATTTT
TRBJ1-5,TRBV7-2,few,TRBD1,CASSFRTGDNQPQHF,TGTGCCAGCAGCTTTCGGACAGGGGACAATCAGCCCCAGCATTTT
TRBJ1-3,TRBV7-9,NA,NA,CASSPNTRRAGSGNTIYF,TGTGCCAGCAGCCCGAATACCCGACGGGCTGGCTCTGGAAACACCATATATTTT
TRBJ1-2,TRBV7-6,few,TRBD1,CASSLGGTGGRGYTF,TGTGCCAGCAGCTTAGGAGGGACAGGGGGCCGGGGCTACACCTTC
TRBJ2-2,TRBV6-4,once,TRBD1,CASSSTGTGGTGELFF,TGTGCCAGCAGTTCTACCGGGACAGGGGGCACCGGGGAGCTGTTTTTT
TRBJ2-3,TRBV9,NA,NA,CASSVLGGGQDTQYF,TGTGCCAGCAGCGTATTGGGCGGAGGCCAAGATACGCAGTATTTT